This record looks at one T cell receptor (beta chain) sequence and its context. What this receptor recognizes is not known. Base qualities are not provided; no much larger clone lies one nucleotide away. Using the deep immunoSEQ assay, TCR CDR3 regions were amplified from genomic DNA by multiplex PCR. Genomic DNA extracted from each cell subset was distributed evenly over all wells of several immunoSEQ 96-well plates, and each plate served as one replicate. Each replicate PCR for sorted subsets received about 180 ng genomic DNA, equal to tens of thousands of T cell genomes. Purified libraries were measured with a Qubit 3.0 fluorometer, size-checked on a Bioanalyzer 2100, and measured again with the KAPA Library Quantification kit. Every immunoSEQ 96-well plate was sequenced on a separate single-read 150-cycle Illumina NextSeq 550 flow cell. Processing in the source paper ran as follows. Because the immunoSEQ output held only junctional sequences and lacked quality scores, the filtering could not match the filtering applied to full-length reads. To assign V/J genes and CDR3, sequences were annotated against IMGT germline references using PyIR, a Python wrapper for IgBLAST v1.9. Reads were filtered out if the reads had weak V/J assignments (E-value above 1e-6), no CDR3, stop codons, out-of-frame junctions, or ambiguous translated residues. V3J clonotypes were defined as sequences sharing an identical inferred V gene, J gene, and CDR3 amino acid sequence. To compute the percentage overlap between repertoires, the number of shared unique clonotypes was divided by the size of the smaller repertoire. RTK rarefaction, the Chao1 estimator, and Recon v2.1 estimates of unobserved clonotypes were used to assess repertoire richness. OLGA was used to compute generation probabilities for all TCRbeta clonotypes that the gDNA method yielded from a few donors. Not all clones reach the TCRdb copy of this immuneACCESS table, which keeps in-frame sequences only. Checked studies attribute under half of the gap to unresolved V genes and leave the rest unexplained. V and J calls and clone size are copied from that table; D and trimming were computed from the DNA. The sample table contains 2 million to 2.5 million clones; only one count was recorded for approximately 95% of them. Around 1.1% of the sample comes from the top ten.

CD8 naive samples were CD45RO-negative cells positively selected for CCR7, giving a CD45RA+CCR7+ population that excluded TemRA cells. Healthy HIV-negative adults with no recently reported acute infections or vaccinations were included as donors. Every donor was a Caucasian adult residing in Nashville, Tennessee, USA. After blood collection by leukapheresis, PBMCs were isolated using Ficoll-Histopaque density gradient centrifugation and then cryopreserved in the vapor phase of liquid nitrogen. Analytical flow cytometry was used to check the purity and quantity of every magnetically sorted T cell population. Genomic DNA was isolated from each sorted fraction and quantified by UV absorbance on a Nanodrop 2000c. These data originate in a study of shared clonotypes between healthy human individuals (dated by TCRdb to about 2020). A note on the overall study: The cohort included three men and a couple of women between 18 and 49 years of age. For each donor, CD4 naive and CD4 memory were each given three plates, CD8 naive was given two plates, and CD8 memory was given one plate. Blood TCR repertoires of several healthy adults were deeply sequenced to estimate repertoire size and the extent of clonotype sharing between individuals. Libraries were prepared and TCR repertoires were sequenced by different laboratories using diverse techniques, in order to increase sequencing depth and limit assay-specific biases. Leukapheresis yielded between about 0.9 and 9.5 billion PBMCs per donor. Beyond this particular receptor, the publication reports: Compared with non-shared clonotypes, the clonotypes found in all four sorted-subset donors had higher generation probabilities. Across four donors, approximately 5% of naive CD4, around 3.5% of naive CD8, about 2.3% of memory CD4, and under 0.45% of memory CD8 clonotypes were shared. Even with the large sequencing depth, rarefaction of the sorted-subset datasets indicated that sequencing was incomplete. The small number of donors limited the genetic and exposure-history diversity represented. Pairwise subsampling led to the expectation that sequencing depth would affect the degree of clonotype sharing among donors. Naive subsets generally had larger estimated clonotype richness than memory subsets. Sampling was limited to blood, and TCR repertoires in tissue likely differ from TCR repertoires in blood.

Ends trimmed: V by 0 bases, J by 4 bases; bases unmatched to a gene: 4. The CDR3 covers 16 residues, taking in both the cysteine and the phenylalanine. Here the CDR3 DNA is all that survives: 48 bases in frame from base 1. CDR1 and CDR2, per the germline V gene (reference sequence), are MNHNY and SVGAGI. This TCR was recovered from a man aged 18 to 30 in good health. Sequencing was performed on naive CD8+ T cells sorted from blood. The cell subset or site label corresponds to: CD45RA+CCR7+. The chain uses TRBV6-6 and TRBJ2-7, with 12 bases matching TRBD2. In nucleotides, the sequence is TGTGCCAGCAGTTACTCACCGGGACTAGCGGGTTACGAGCAGTACTTC. Its protein is CASSYSPGLAGYEQYF.